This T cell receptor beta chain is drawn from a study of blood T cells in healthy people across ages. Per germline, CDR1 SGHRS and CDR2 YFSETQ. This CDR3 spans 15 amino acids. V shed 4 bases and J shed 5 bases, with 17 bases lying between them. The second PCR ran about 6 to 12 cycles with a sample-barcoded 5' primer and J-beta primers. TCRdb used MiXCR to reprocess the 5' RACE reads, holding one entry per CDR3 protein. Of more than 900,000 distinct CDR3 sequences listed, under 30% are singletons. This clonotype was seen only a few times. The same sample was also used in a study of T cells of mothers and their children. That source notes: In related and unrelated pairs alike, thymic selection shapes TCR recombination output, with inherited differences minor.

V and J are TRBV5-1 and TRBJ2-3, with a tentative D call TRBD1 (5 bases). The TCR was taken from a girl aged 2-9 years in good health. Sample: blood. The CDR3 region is CASSPTQGEIDTQYF. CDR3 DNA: TGCGCCAGCAGCCCGACCCAGGGTGAAATAGATACGCAGTATTTT. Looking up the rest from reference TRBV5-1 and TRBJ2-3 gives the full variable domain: KAGVTQTPRYLIKTRGQQVTLSCSPISGHRSVSWYQQTPGQGLQFLFEYFSETQRNKGNFPGRFSGRQFSNSRSEMNVSTLELGDSALYLCASSPTQGEIDTQYFGPGTRLTVL.